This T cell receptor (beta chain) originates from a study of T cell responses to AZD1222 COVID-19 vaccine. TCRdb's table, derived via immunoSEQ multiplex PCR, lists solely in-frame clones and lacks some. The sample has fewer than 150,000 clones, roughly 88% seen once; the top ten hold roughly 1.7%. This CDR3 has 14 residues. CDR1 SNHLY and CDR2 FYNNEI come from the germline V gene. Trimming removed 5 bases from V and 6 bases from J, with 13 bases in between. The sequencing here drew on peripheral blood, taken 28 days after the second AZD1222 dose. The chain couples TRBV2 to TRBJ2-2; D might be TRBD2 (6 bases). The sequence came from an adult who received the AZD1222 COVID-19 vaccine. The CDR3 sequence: CASSLKTSSGELFF. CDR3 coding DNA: TGTGCCAGCAGTCTAAAGACTAGTTCCGGGGAGCTGTTTTTT.